Listed below are T cell receptor beta chains from one sample, sequenced in a study of control samples from healthy donors and cancer patients. Using immunoSEQ multiplex PCR, the repertoire was profiled, and TCRdb retains in-frame clones only, with some absent. The table has under 75,000 clones, about nine tenths seen once; the top ten hold around 1.2%. The sample was PBMCs. The receptors were sampled from a woman aged 45-65 years with colorectal cancer. Each CDR3 is given with its conserved first and last residue. Fields, in order: clone size, J gene, V gene, D gene, CDR3 protein, CDR3 DNA. A D gene is named only where the DNA matches it firmly. Size is stated for part of the rows, as once, few or many counts, or as a class when the clone is expanded.

once,TRBJ1-6,TRBV6-5,-,CASSRINSPLHF,TGTGCCAGCAGCCGGATTAATTCACCCCTCCACTTT
-,TRBJ1-6,TRBV6-5,-,CASGEYGGNSPLHF,TGTGCCAGCGGGGAGTACGGGGGGAATTCACCCCTCCACTTT
-,TRBJ2-1,TRBV14,TRBD2,CASSPPASGAHNEQFF,TGTGCCAGCAGCCCCCCCGCTAGCGGGGCTCACAATGAGCAGTTCTTC
few,TRBJ2-7,TRBV9,TRBD1,CASSPRDRPYEQYF,TGTGCCAGCAGCCCCCGGGACAGACCCTACGAGCAGTACTTC
-,TRBJ2-3,TRBV5-1,-,CASRTSETSTDTQYF,TGCGCCAGCAGAACGTCAGAAACTAGCACAGATACGCAGTATTTT
-,TRBJ2-7,TRBV12-3/TRBV12-4,-,CASSAGFEQYF,TGTGCCAGCAGCGCGGGTTTCGAGCAGTACTTC
-,TRBJ2-7,TRBV2,-,CASRGEGAYEQYF,TGTGCCAGCAGGGGCGAAGGGGCCTACGAGCAGTACTTC
few,TRBJ1-2,TRBV19,-,CASSSLLTATRSGGYTF,TGTGCCAGTTCTAGCCTCCTGACTGCGACGCGGTCTGGTGGCTACACCTTC
-,TRBJ1-1,TRBV10-3,-,CAIQTGRDTEAFF,TGTGCCATCCAGACAGGTAGGGACACTGAAGCTTTCTTT
-,TRBJ1-5,TRBV5-1,-,CASKTGPGVNQPQHF,TGCGCCAGCAAGACGGGCCCCGGGGTCAATCAGCCCCAGCATTTT
-,TRBJ1-2,TRBV12-3/TRBV12-4,-,CASSFSYGYTF,TGTGCCAGCAGTTTTAGCTATGGCTACACCTTC
-,TRBJ1-1,TRBV5-1,-,CASSRNRGQNTEAFF,TGCGCCAGCAGTCGGAACCGGGGGCAGAACACTGAAGCTTTCTTT
-,TRBJ2-5,TRBV11-3,-,CASSLDQETQYF,TGTGCCAGCAGCTTAGATCAAGAGACCCAGTACTTC
-,TRBJ2-1,TRBV5-1,TRBD2,CASSLRLAGYNEQFF,TGCGCCAGCAGCTTACGTCTAGCGGGGTACAATGAGCAGTTCTTC
-,TRBJ2-5,TRBV6-5,-,CASSRGSNLKETQYF,TGTGCCAGCAGTAGGGGCTCCAACCTAAAAGAGACCCAGTACTTC
once,TRBJ1-1,TRBV3-1/TRBV3-2,-,CASSQVGVGTEAFF,TGTGCCAGCAGCCAAGTCGGGGTGGGTACTGAAGCTTTCTTT
-,TRBJ2-7,TRBV6-6,-,CASSYRHGQHEQYF,TGTGCCAGCAGTTACCGACACGGTCAACACGAGCAGTACTTC
-,TRBJ1-1,TRBV6-5,-,CASRRTENTEAFF,TGTGCCAGCAGAAGGACAGAGAACACTGAAGCTTTCTTT
-,TRBJ2-7,TRBV28,TRBD2,CASSSPGLAGYEQYF,TGTGCCAGCAGTTCGCCGGGACTAGCGGGCTACGAGCAGTACTTC
-,TRBJ2-3,TRBV13,TRBD2,CASSSRLAGGSTDTQYF,TGTGCCAGCAGCTCCAGACTAGCGGGGGGTAGCACAGATACGCAGTATTTT
-,TRBJ1-2,TRBV19,-,CASSSQGSRFGYTF,TGTGCCAGTAGTTCCCAGGGATCACGTTTCGGCTACACCTTC
-,TRBJ2-2,TRBV24-1,TRBD2,CATSDRAGGTNTGELFF,TGTGCCACCAGTGATAGGGCGGGAGGGACGAACACCGGGGAGCTGTTTTTT
-,TRBJ2-6,TRBV6-2/TRBV6-3,TRBD1,CASSPRDRSDTGANVLTF,TGTGCCAGCAGCCCTAGGGACAGATCTGATACCGGGGCCAACGTCCTGACTTTC
-,TRBJ2-1,TRBV7-6,-,CASSLFGRDSYNEQFF,TGTGCCAGCAGCTTATTTGGGCGGGATTCCTACAATGAGCAGTTCTTC
-,TRBJ2-5,TRBV18,-,CASSPPSTVQETQYF,TGTGCCAGCTCACCACCGTCGACAGTCCAAGAGACCCAGTACTTC